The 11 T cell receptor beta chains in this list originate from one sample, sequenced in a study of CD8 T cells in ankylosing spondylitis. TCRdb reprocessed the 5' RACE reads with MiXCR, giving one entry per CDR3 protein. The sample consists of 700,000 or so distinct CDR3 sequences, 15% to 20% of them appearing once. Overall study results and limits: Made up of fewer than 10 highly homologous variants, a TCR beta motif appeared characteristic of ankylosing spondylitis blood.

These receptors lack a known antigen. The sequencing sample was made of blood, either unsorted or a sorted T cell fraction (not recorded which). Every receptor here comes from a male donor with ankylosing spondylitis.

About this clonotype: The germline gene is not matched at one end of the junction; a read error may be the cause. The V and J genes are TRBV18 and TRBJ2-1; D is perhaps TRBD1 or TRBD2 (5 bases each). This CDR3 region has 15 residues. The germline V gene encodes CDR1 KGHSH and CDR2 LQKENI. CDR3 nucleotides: TGTGCCAGCTCACCTAGAGGGGCCTCCTACATTGAGCAGTTCTTC. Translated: CASSPRGASYIEQFF.

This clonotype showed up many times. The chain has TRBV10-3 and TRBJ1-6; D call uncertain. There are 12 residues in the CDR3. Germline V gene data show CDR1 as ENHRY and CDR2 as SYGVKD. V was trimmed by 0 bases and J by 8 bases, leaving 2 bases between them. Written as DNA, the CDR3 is TGTGCCATCAGTGAGTCCGATTCACCCCTCCACTTT. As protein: CAISESDSPLHF.

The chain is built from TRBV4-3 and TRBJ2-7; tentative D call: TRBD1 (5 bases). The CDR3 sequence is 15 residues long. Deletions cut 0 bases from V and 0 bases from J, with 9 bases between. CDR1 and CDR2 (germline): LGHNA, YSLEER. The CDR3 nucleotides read TGCGCCAGCAGCCAAGATCTGACAGACTCCTACGAGCAGTACTTC. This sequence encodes CASSQDLTDSYEQYF.

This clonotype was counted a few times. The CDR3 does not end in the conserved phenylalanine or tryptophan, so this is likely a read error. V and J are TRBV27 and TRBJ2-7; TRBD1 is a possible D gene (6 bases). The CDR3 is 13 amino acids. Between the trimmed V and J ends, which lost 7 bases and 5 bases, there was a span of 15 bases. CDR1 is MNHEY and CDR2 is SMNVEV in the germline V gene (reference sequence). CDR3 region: CASTVTGTNEQYL. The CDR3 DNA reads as TGTGCCAGCACCGTAACAGGGACGAACGAGCAGTACCTC.

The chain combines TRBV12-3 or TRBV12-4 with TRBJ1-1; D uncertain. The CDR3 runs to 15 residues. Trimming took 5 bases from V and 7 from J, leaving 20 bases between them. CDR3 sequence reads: CASSPEVVRVNEAFF. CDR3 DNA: TGTGCCAGCAGTCCCGAGGTGGTGCGGGTTAATGAAGCTTTCTTT.

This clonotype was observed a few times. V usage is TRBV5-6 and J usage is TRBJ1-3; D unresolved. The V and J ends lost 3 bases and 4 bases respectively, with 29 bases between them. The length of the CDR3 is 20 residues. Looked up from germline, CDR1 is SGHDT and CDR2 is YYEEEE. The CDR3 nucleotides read TGTGCCAGCAGCTCCCCAAATAGTGAGGCAGGACGCCAATGGGGAAACACCATATATTTT. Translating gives CASSSPNSEAGRQWGNTIYF.

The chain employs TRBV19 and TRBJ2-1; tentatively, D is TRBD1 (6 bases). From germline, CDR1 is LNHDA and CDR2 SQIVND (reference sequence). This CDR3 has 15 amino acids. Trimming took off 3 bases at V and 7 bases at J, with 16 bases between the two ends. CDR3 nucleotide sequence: TGTGCCAGTAGTATCGTACAGGGAGAAAGAAATGAGCAGTTCTTC. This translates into CASSIVQGERNEQFF.

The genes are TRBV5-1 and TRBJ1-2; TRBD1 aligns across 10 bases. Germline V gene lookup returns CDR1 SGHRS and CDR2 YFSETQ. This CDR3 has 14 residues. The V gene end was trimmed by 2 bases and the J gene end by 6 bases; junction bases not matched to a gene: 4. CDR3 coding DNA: TGCGCCAGCAGCTTCTCGGGACAGGGGAATGGCTACACCTTC. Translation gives CASSFSGQGNGYTF.

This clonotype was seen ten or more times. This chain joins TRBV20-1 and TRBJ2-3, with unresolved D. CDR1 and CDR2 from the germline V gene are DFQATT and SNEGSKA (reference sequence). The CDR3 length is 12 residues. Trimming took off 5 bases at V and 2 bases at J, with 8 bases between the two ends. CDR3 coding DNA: TGCAGTGCTGGACCAAACACAGATACGCAGTATTTT. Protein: CSAGPNTDTQYF.

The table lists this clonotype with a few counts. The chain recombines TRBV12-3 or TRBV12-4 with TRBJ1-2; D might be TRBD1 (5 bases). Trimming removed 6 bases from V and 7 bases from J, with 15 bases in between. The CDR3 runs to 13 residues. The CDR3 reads CASSYGHSSGYTF. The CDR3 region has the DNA TGTGCCAGCAGCTACGGACACAGCTCTGGCTACACCTTC.

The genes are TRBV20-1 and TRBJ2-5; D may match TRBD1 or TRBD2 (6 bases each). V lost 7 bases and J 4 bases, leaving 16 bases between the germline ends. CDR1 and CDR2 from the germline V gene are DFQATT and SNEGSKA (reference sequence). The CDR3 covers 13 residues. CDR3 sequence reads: CSGMGGQRETQYF. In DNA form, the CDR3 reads TGCAGTGGAATGGGGGGCCAGAGAGAGACCCAGTACTTC.